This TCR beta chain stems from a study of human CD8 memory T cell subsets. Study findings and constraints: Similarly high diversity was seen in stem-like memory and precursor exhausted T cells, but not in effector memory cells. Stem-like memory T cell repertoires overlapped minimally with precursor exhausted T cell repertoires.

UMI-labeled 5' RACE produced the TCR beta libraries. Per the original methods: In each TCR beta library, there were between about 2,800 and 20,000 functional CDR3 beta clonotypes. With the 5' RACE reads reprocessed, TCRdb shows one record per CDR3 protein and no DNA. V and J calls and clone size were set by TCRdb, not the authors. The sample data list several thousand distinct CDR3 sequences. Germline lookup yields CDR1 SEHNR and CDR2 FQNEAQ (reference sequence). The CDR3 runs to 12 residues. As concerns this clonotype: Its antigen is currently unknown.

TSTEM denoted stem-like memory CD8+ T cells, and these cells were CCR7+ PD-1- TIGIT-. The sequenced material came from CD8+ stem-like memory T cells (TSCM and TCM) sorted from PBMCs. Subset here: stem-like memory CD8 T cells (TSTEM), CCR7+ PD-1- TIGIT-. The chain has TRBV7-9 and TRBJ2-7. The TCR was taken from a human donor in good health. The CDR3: CASRSGTYEQYF.